Listed here are 22 T cell receptor beta chains from one sample, sequenced in a study of CD8 T cells in ankylosing spondylitis. TCRdb fed the 5' RACE reads into MiXCR, producing one record per CDR3 protein. The table has about 170,000 distinct CDR3 sequences, around 20% seen once; the top ten hold roughly 8%. Sequencing was carried out using blood, either unsorted or a sorted T cell fraction (not recorded which). The receptors here all came from a male donor with ankylosing spondylitis or in good health (not recorded which).

This clonotype has just a few counts. The genes are TRBV20-1 and TRBJ2-3, with unresolved D. Deletions cut 5 bases from V and 5 bases from J, with 26 bases between. The CDR3 covers 17 residues. The germline V gene has CDR1 DFQATT and CDR2 SNEGSKA (reference sequence). The chain's CDR3 is CSADRRQLSGIEDTQYF. CDR3 sequence (DNA): TGCAGTGCTGATCGGCGGCAGCTCTCCGGTATTGAAGATACGCAGTATTTT.

This clonotype was detected ten times or more. CDR3 sequence: CASSLDTGSGVHEQYF. CDR3 bases: TGCGCCAGCAGCTTGGATACAGGGTCGGGGGTACACGAGCAGTACTTC. This chain connects TRBV5-1 to TRBJ2-7, with D perhaps being TRBD1 or TRBD2 (6 bases each). CDR1 and CDR2 (germline): SGHRS, YFSETQ. The V end lost 0 bases, the J end lost 5 bases, and 18 bases lay between the germline ends. The CDR3 runs to 16 residues.

This clonotype was observed a handful of times. This sequence joins TRBV3-1 and TRBJ1-2; no reliable D call. V was cut by 3 bases and J by 7 bases, with 9 bases left in between. The length of the CDR3 is 12 residues. CDR1 is LGHDT, CDR2 YNNKEL, per germline (reference sequence). CDR3: CASSQVGSGYTF. The CDR3 DNA is TGTGCCAGCAGCCAGGTAGGCTCTGGCTACACCTTC.

This clonotype was detected a few times. The CDR3 loop is CASSPHGNEKLFF. DNA for the CDR3: TGCGCCAGCAGTCCGCACGGGAATGAAAAACTGTTTTTT. The chain couples TRBV5-1 to TRBJ1-4; no firm D call. The V and J ends lost 5 bases and 5 bases respectively, with 10 bases between them. The germline CDR1 and CDR2 sequences are SGHRS and YFSETQ. The CDR3 sequence is 13 residues long.

This clonotype occurred many times. The CDR3 here is CASSLTQDYGYTF. The CDR3 DNA sequence: TGCGCCAGCAGCTTGACACAGGACTATGGCTACACCTTC. V gene TRBV5-1 combines with J gene TRBJ1-2; a weak D match, TRBD1 (5 bases). This CDR3 region has 13 residues. From germline, CDR1 is SGHRS and CDR2 YFSETQ. Trimming took off 1 base at V and 3 bases at J, with 7 bases between the two ends. Together with reference TRBV5-1 and TRBJ1-2, the CDR3 gives the full variable domain: KAGVTQTPRYLIKTRGQQVTLSCSPISGHRSVSWYQQTPGQGLQFLFEYFSETQRNKGNFPGRFSGRQFSNSRSEMNVSTLELGDSALYLCASSLTQDYGYTFGSGTRLTVV.

The table lists this clonotype with many counts. The chain couples TRBV5-1 to TRBJ1-4; a weak D match, TRBD1 (6 bases). CDR1 SGHRS and CDR2 YFSETQ come from the germline V gene. Trimming left V 4 bases short and J 7 bases short, with 14 bases between. The CDR3 has 14 residues. CDR3 sequence: CASSIGTNGEKLFF. The CDR3 DNA is TGCGCCAGCAGCATCGGGACAAACGGTGAAAAACTGTTTTTT.

This clonotype turned up a few times. The rearrangement uses TRBV5-6 and TRBJ2-2, with TRBD1 identical over 9 bases. The CDR3 is 20 residues long. V was clipped by 3 bases and J by 6 bases; unmatched bases: 21. CDR1 is SGHDT and CDR2 is YYEEEE in the germline V gene. DNA for the CDR3: TGTGCCAGCAGCTCCTCCCCCGCGGGACAGGGATACTCCCCTGCCGGGGAGCTGTTTTTT. Protein sequence: CASSSSPAGQGYSPAGELFF.

About this clonotype: The junction shows a germline mismatch at one end, possibly a read error. V is TRBV28 and J is TRBJ2-3; D unresolved. This CDR3 is built from 11 residues. Germline assignment: CDR1 MDHEN and CDR2 SYDVKM. CDR3 DNA: TGTGCCAGCAGCGAAGGTCTCCGAACCGATTTT. Translated, it gives CASSEGLRTDF. The whole variable domain, filled in from reference TRBV28 and TRBJ2-3, reads DVKVTQSSRYLVKRTGEKVFLECVQDMDHENMFWYRQDPGLGLRLIYFSYDVKMKEKGDIPEGYSVSREKKERFSLILESASTNQTSMYLCASSEGLRTDFGPGTRLTVL.

Only a few counts were recorded for this clonotype. The chain recombines TRBV15 with TRBJ1-1; D is undetermined. The CDR3 contains 14 residues. The germline V gene has CDR1 LNHNV and CDR2 YYDKDF (reference sequence). Trimming cost V 1 base and J 4 bases, with 10 bases left between them. CDR3 nucleotide sequence: TGTGCCACCAGCAGAGTCGCGGGCCCCACTGAAGCTTTCTTT. Encoded protein: CATSRVAGPTEAFF.

This clonotype was counted a few times. The chain is built from TRBV23-1 and TRBJ2-2, with D perhaps TRBD2 (6 bases). TRBV23-1 is recorded as an ORF, its role being uncertain. Trimming pared 1 base from V and 4 bases from J, leaving 16 bases between. This CDR3 has 17 residues. CDR3 region: CASSQYGSQGGTGELFF. CDR3 nucleotide sequence: TGCGCCAGCAGTCAATACGGGAGTCAGGGAGGCACCGGGGAGCTGTTTTTT.

The V gene is TRBV28, the J gene TRBJ2-7; tentatively, D is TRBD1 (6 bases). From germline, CDR1 is MDHEN and CDR2 SYDVKM. The CDR3 covers 14 residues. V lost 7 bases, J lost 0 bases, and 13 bases lay in between. Here the CDR3 reads CASTSWTDSYEQYF. CDR3 nucleotide sequence: TGTGCCAGCACATCCTGGACAGACTCCTACGAGCAGTACTTC.

The genes are TRBV6-5 and TRBJ1-1; 8 positions match TRBD1. Germline CDR1 is MNHEY and CDR2 is SVGAGI. The V gene end was trimmed by 0 bases and the J gene end by 5 bases; junction bases not matched to a gene: 5. CDR3 size: 15 residues. The DNA of the CDR3 is TGTGCCAGCAGTTACTCTACAGGGGGATCAACTGAAGCTTTCTTT. Protein: CASSYSTGGSTEAFF.

This clonotype was seen only a few times. The chain links TRBV28 to TRBJ1-4, with a possible D match to TRBD1 (5 bases). This CDR3 is 13 amino acids long. V shed 8 bases and J shed 4 bases, with 11 bases lying between them. Germline CDR1 MDHEN, CDR2 SYDVKM. The CDR3 DNA is TGTGCCAGCCGGGGAGGGGATAATGAAAAACTGTTTTTT. Translated: CASRGGDNEKLFF. Supplemented by reference TRBV28 and TRBJ1-4, the full variable domain reads DVKVTQSSRYLVKRTGEKVFLECVQDMDHENMFWYRQDPGLGLRLIYFSYDVKMKEKGDIPEGYSVSREKKERFSLILESASTNQTSMYLCASRGGDNEKLFFGSGTQLSVL.

V usage is TRBV5-4 and J usage is TRBJ2-5; D is unclear. The CDR3 contains 12 residues. V was clipped by 1 base and J by 5 bases, with 6 bases between them. Per the germline V gene, CDR1 is SGHNT and CDR2 is YYREEE (reference sequence). Written as DNA, the CDR3 is TGTGCCAGCAGCTTGAACTCTGAGACCCAGTACTTC. This encodes CASSLNSETQYF. The whole variable domain, remainder taken from reference TRBV5-4 and TRBJ2-5, is ETGVTQSPTHLIKTRGQQVTLRCSSQSGHNTVSWYQQALGQGPQFIFQYYREEENGRGNFPPRFSGLQFPNYSSELNVNALELDDSALYLCASSLNSETQYFGPGTRLLVL.

As regards this clonotype: This could be a read error, since a much larger clone is one nucleotide away. The chain has TRBV20-1 and TRBJ2-2; tentatively, D is TRBD2 (6 bases). V was pared by 6 bases and J by 0 bases, with 14 bases between. Germline V lookup: CDR1 DFQATT, CDR2 SNEGSKA (reference sequence). This CDR3 has 15 amino acids. This CDR3 reads CSAQGCGANTGELFF. CDR3 bases: TGCAGTGCACAAGGGTGCGGGGCGAACACCGGGGAGCTGTTTTTT.

V gene TRBV6-1 combines with J gene TRBJ1-3, with D possibly being TRBD1 (5 bases). This CDR3 region has 15 residues. Germline V gene sequence: CDR1 MNHNS, CDR2 SASEGT. Trimming left V 6 bases short and J 3 bases short, with 15 bases between. CDR3 sequence (DNA): TGTGCCAGCAGCCAAGTGGGGGTCGGTGGAAACACCATATATTTT. This gives the protein CASSQVGVGGNTIYF.

This clonotype was found many times. J is TRBJ1-1 and V is TRBV20-1; TRBD1 is a possible D gene (5 bases). CDR1 is DFQATT, CDR2 SNEGSKA, per germline (reference sequence). V gave up 0 bases and J gave up 4 bases, with 12 bases separating them. The CDR3 runs to 14 residues. The CDR3 loop is CSARDRQGSTEAFF. For the CDR3, the DNA is TGCAGTGCTAGAGATCGCCAGGGAAGCACTGAAGCTTTCTTT.

This CDR3 reads CASSRGAGDQPQHF. The CDR3 coding sequence is TGTGCCAGCAGCCGGGGGGCAGGGGATCAGCCCCAGCATTTT. The rearrangement links TRBV28 to TRBJ1-5; TRBD1 is a possible D gene (6 bases). This CDR3 has 14 residues. V lost 6 bases and J 5 bases, leaving 14 bases between the germline ends. Germline assignment: CDR1 MDHEN and CDR2 SYDVKM.

The chain uses TRBV19 and TRBJ2-2; D call uncertain. Trimming stripped 4 bases from V and 2 bases from J, with 8 bases between. Germline V CDR1 and CDR2: LNHDA, SQIVND (reference sequence). The CDR3 totals 14 residues. CDR3 nucleotide sequence: TGTGCCAGTAGTAGATCGGGTAACACCGGGGAGCTGTTTTTT. Protein: CASSRSGNTGELFF.

In this sample, this clonotype turned up many times. This chain links TRBV20-1 with TRBJ1-1; perhaps TRBD1 as D (6 bases). The germline gives CDR1 DFQATT, CDR2 SNEGSKA (reference sequence). This CDR3 is 14 amino acids long. V lost 1 base, J lost 3 bases, and 12 bases lay in between. CDR3 DNA sequence: TGCAGTGCTAGAGTTCGACAGGCACACACTGAAGCTTTCTTT. This translates into CSARVRQAHTEAFF.

This chain connects TRBV20-1 to TRBJ2-1; 10 nucleotides line up with TRBD2. Germline V lookup: CDR1 DFQATT, CDR2 SNEGSKA (reference sequence). The CDR3 is 18 residues long. J gave up 3 bases and V 3 bases, and 14 bases lay outside the gene matches. The CDR3, as DNA: TGCAGTGCTAGGGACCATCAGCGGGAGGGAGGAGGCTACAATGAGCAGTTCTTC. This translates into CSARDHQREGGGYNEQFF.

This clonotype was seen at least ten times. This CDR3 reads CASSPLAVNTDTQYF. The CDR3 coding sequence is TGTGCCAGCAGCCCCCTAGCGGTGAACACAGATACGCAGTATTTT. This sequence joins TRBV9 and TRBJ2-3; 7 bases agree with TRBD2. CDR3 length: 15 residues. Germline V gene data show CDR1 as SGDLS and CDR2 as YYNGEE. The trim removed 4 bases at V and 2 bases at J, leaving 7 bases unmatched.